Listed below are T cell receptor beta chains from one sample, sequenced in a study of a mutant IDH1 vaccine in newly diagnosed glioma. Generated by immunoSEQ multiplex PCR, the TCRdb table keeps only in-frame clones and is missing some. The sample has about 50,000 clones, around 92% seen once; the top ten hold about 2.4%. The antigens these receptors bind are not known. The material sequenced was PBMCs, taken from a glioma patient whose treatment included an IDH1 peptide vaccine. Every receptor here comes from a man aged 50 to 59 with glioma. Both conserved end residues are part of each CDR3. A D gene is named only where the DNA matches it firmly. Only some rows state a clone size, as once, few, many or a class for expanded clones.

D	V	J	size	CDR3	DNA
.	TRBV7-8	TRBJ2-7	.	CASSLVGSTYEQYF	TGTGCCAGCAGCTTAGTTGGCAGCACCTACGAGCAGTACTTC
TRBD2	TRBV13	TRBJ2-3	.	CASSPTWGGTVVSTDTQYF	TGTGCCAGCAGCCCAACTTGGGGGGGGACCGTTGTTAGCACAGATACGCAGTATTTT
.	TRBV7-9	TRBJ2-1	.	CASSPGQSYNEQFF	TGTGCCAGCAGCCCGGGGCAGTCCTACAATGAGCAGTTCTTC
.	TRBV6-1	TRBJ1-1	.	CASSEGDGLGAFF	TGTGCCAGCAGTGAAGGGGACGGATTAGGAGCTTTCTTT
.	TRBV5-6	TRBJ1-1	.	CASSLWDTEAFF	TGTGCCAGCAGCTTGTGGGACACTGAAGCTTTCTTT
TRBD1	TRBV11-2	TRBJ2-1	.	CASSTGTGVNEQFF	TGTGCCAGCAGCACCGGGACAGGGGTCAATGAGCAGTTCTTC
TRBD2	TRBV7-9	TRBJ2-1	.	CASSVGLAGYNEQFF	TGTGCCAGCAGCGTAGGACTAGCGGGGTACAATGAGCAGTTCTTC
.	TRBV7-9	TRBJ1-5	.	CASTGGSNQPQHF	TGTGCCAGCACCGGGGGTAGCAATCAGCCCCAGCATTTT
TRBD1	TRBV7-2	TRBJ2-7	.	CASSLDSGTASSYEQYF	TGTGCCAGCAGCTTAGATTCCGGGACAGCTAGCTCCTACGAGCAGTACTTC
.	TRBV5-1	TRBJ1-1	.	CASSKVNTEAFF	TGCGCCAGCAGTAAGGTGAACACTGAAGCTTTCTTT
.	TRBV29-1	TRBJ2-3	.	CSVRPEGDTQYF	TGCAGCGTTCGGCCTGAGGGAGATACGCAGTATTTT
.	TRBV2	TRBJ1-5	.	CASTPSYSNQPQHF	TGTGCCAGCACCCCATCATATAGCAATCAGCCCCAGCATTTT
TRBD1	TRBV2	TRBJ2-2	.	CASRPTGGNTGELFF	TGTGCCAGCAGACCAACAGGGGGAAACACCGGGGAGCTGTTTTTT
TRBD1	TRBV29-1	TRBJ1-5	.	CSVEVRTGLNQPQHF	TGCAGCGTTGAGGTTCGGACAGGGCTCAATCAGCCCCAGCATTTT
.	TRBV27	TRBJ1-2	.	CASSSTGGEKYYGYTF	TGTGCCAGCAGTAGCACGGGGGGGGAGAAGTACTATGGCTACACCTTC
.	TRBV5-1	TRBJ2-1	few	CASSWTGRAYNEQFF	TGCGCCAGCAGCTGGACCGGTCGGGCCTACAATGAGCAGTTCTTC
TRBD1	TRBV15	TRBJ1-6	.	CATSSTRGWDSPLHF	TGTGCCACCAGCAGTACCAGGGGGTGGGATTCACCCCTCCACTTT
.	TRBV5-6	TRBJ1-5	.	CASSLDGAPNQPQHF	TGTGCCAGCAGCTTGGATGGGGCTCCTAATCAGCCCCAGCATTTT
.	TRBV28	TRBJ1-2	.	CASSLGGAGYGYTF	TGTGCCAGCAGTTTAGGGGGCGCTGGCTATGGCTACACCTTC
TRBD1	TRBV2	TRBJ1-2	.	CASRTGGPVYGYTF	TGTGCCAGCAGGACAGGGGGGCCCGTCTATGGCTACACCTTC
.	TRBV19	TRBJ1-5	.	CASSIEGRQPQHF	TGTGCCAGTAGTATAGAAGGTCGTCAGCCCCAGCATTTT
.	TRBV27	TRBJ2-2	.	CASSLWSGTGELFF	TGTGCCAGCAGTTTATGGTCCGGCACCGGGGAGCTGTTTTTT
TRBD1	TRBV13	TRBJ2-4	.	CASSLTHTGGPNNLAKNIQYF	TGTGCCAGCAGCTTAACCCATACAGGGGGCCCAAATAATTTAGCCAAAAACATTCAGTACTTC
.	TRBV18	TRBJ1-4	.	CASSPRNGQNEKLFF	TGTGCCAGCTCACCGCGAAACGGACAGAATGAAAAACTGTTTTTT
.	TRBV5-1	TRBJ2-3	.	CASSSSLTDGTDTQYF	TGCGCCAGCAGCTCGAGTTTGACGGATGGCACAGATACGCAGTATTTT
.	TRBV5-1	TRBJ2-7	.	CASSLARDEQYF	TGCGCCAGCAGCTTGGCCAGGGACGAGCAGTACTTC
.	TRBV25-1	TRBJ2-7	.	CASSEPSARARSPYEQYF	TGTGCCAGCAGTGAACCCTCGGCGAGGGCCCGAAGCCCCTACGAGCAGTACTTC
TRBD2	TRBV6-4	TRBJ2-3	.	CASSETPSGRDTQYF	TGTGCCAGCAGTGAAACACCTAGCGGGAGAGATACGCAGTATTTT
.	TRBV21-1	TRBJ2-5	.	CASSKALWWGSWETQYF	TGTGCCAGCAGCAAAGCGCTTTGGTGGGGAAGCTGGGAGACCCAGTACTTC
.	TRBV2	TRBJ2-1	.	CASSEIARREVKNEQFF	TGTGCCAGCAGTGAAATAGCACGGCGGGAAGTTAAAAATGAGCAGTTCTTC
.	TRBV4-3	TRBJ1-5	.	CASSQGENQPQHF	TGCGCCAGCAGCCAAGGTGAAAATCAGCCCCAGCATTTT